This TCR beta chain was identified during a study of OX40 agonist ivuxolimab in advanced cancers. This table comes from immunoSEQ multiplex PCR, and its TCRdb copy is limited to in-frame clones, with some not included. The table shows roughly 100,000 clones, with about 92% occurring only once. Germline loops: CDR1 PRHDT, CDR2 FYEKMQ (reference sequence). V lost 2 bases and J lost 0, with 17 bases in between. There are 18 residues in the CDR3. This chain joins TRBV13 and TRBJ1-3; D is uncertain. Specimen: CD4+ or CD8+ T cells sorted from blood, collected in a trial of the OX40 agonist ivuxolimab. This clonotype originated in an adult with an advanced solid tumor such as melanoma, head and neck, liver or kidney cancer. The CDR3 loop is CASSLNRIYPSSGNTIYF. CDR3 nucleotide sequence: TGTGCCAGCAGCTTAAACAGAATTTACCCTTCCTCTGGAAACACCATATATTTT.